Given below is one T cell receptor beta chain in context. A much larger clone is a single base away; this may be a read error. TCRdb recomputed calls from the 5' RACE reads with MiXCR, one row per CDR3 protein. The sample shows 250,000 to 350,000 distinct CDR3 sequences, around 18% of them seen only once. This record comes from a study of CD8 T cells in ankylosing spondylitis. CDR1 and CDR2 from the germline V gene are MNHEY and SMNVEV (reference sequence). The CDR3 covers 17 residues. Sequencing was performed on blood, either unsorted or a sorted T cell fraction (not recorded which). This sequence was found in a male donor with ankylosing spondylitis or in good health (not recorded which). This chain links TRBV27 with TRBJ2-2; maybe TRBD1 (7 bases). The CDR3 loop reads CASSLRGTVSNTAELFF. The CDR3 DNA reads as TGTGCCAGCAGTCTACGGGGGACAGTATCGAACACCGCGGAGCTGTTTTTT.